This TCR beta chain appears in the sequencing data of a study of T cell responses to AZD1222 COVID-19 vaccine. The CDR3 is 16 amino acids. CDR1 is MNHEY, CDR2 SMNVEV, per germline (reference sequence). Trimming removed 0 bases at V and 5 bases at J, with 11 bases between. Profiled with immunoSEQ multiplex PCR; TCRdb holds only in-frame clones, not every one. The sample has under 120,000 clones; around 96% are singletons. Worth noting for this clone: Antigen unknown.

General study points: Among those given AZD1222, only 5 to 7 were seropositive at baseline. With dominance at 160-218 and 743-854, vaccine-associated CD4 TCRs spanned spike. Donors were largely white British and mainly female; clonal diversity was possibly underestimated.

The chain has TRBV27 and TRBJ1-6; D remains unclear. The sample consisted of peripheral blood, taken on day 0 of AZD1222 vaccination. The receptor comes from an adult in good health. The CDR3 protein is CASSLSAGRDNSPLHF. The CDR3 DNA reads as TGTGCCAGCAGTTTATCAGCCGGGAGAGATAATTCACCCCTCCACTTT.